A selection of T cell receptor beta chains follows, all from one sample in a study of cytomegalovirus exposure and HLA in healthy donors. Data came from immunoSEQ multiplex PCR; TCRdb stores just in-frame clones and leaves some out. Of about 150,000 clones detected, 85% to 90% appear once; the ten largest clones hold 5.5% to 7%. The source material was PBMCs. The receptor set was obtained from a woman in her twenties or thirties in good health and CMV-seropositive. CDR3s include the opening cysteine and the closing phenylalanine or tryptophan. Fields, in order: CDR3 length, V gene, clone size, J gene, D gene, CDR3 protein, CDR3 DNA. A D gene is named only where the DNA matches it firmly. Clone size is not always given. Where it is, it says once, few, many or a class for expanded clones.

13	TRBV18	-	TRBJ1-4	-	CASSPQGNEKLFF	TGTGCCAGCTCACCGCAGGGAAATGAAAAACTGTTTTTT
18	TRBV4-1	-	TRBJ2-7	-	CASSQESGQIRKTYEQYF	TGCGCCAGCAGCCAAGAATCCGGACAAATCCGAAAAACCTACGAGCAGTACTTC
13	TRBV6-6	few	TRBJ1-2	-	CASNAGGRGGYTF	TGTGCCAGCAACGCCGGGGGGAGGGGCGGCTACACCTTC
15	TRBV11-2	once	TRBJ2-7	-	CASSLYPARGVEQYF	TGTGCCAGCAGCTTATACCCGGCCCGGGGAGTCGAGCAGTACTTC
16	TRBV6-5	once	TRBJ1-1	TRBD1	CASSYRQGLRDTEAFF	TGTGCCAGCAGTTACCGACAGGGGCTGAGGGACACTGAAGCTTTCTTT
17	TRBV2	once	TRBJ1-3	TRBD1	CASRRTGGGRTGNTIYF	TGTGCCAGCAGGAGGACAGGGGGCGGTAGGACTGGAAACACCATATATTTT
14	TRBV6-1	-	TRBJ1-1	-	CASSPRGGSTEAFF	TGTGCCAGCAGTCCGAGGGGGGGTAGCACTGAAGCTTTCTTT
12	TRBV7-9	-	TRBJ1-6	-	CASSTGDSPLHF	TGTGCCAGCAGCACCGGGGATTCACCCCTCCACTTT
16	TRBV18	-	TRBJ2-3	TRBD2	CASSPLPTSGTDTQYF	TGTGCCAGCTCACCCTTACCGACTAGCGGCACAGATACGCAGTATTTT
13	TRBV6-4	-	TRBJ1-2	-	CASSEVKHYGYTF	TGTGCCAGCAGTGAGGTCAAGCACTATGGCTACACCTTC
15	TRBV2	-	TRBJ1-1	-	CASSPEREVYTEAFF	TGTGCCAGCAGTCCAGAGAGGGAGGTATACACTGAAGCTTTCTTT
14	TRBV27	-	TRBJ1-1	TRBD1	CASRTTGGGTEAFF	TGTGCCAGCAGGACGACAGGGGGAGGAACTGAAGCTTTCTTT
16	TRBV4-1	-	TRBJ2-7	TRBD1	CASSQDRIRDRKEQYF	TGCGCCAGCAGCCAAGATCGGATCCGGGACAGGAAAGAGCAGTACTTC
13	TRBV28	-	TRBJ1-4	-	CASSLGRIAELFF	TGTGCCAGCAGTTTGGGTAGAATCGCGGAACTGTTTTTT
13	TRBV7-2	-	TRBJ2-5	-	CASSLVQQETQYF	TGTGCCAGCAGCTTAGTTCAACAAGAGACCCAGTACTTC
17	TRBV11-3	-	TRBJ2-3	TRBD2	CASSLGGLAGARDTQYF	TGTGCCAGCAGCCTTGGTGGACTAGCGGGAGCGAGGGATACGCAGTATTTT
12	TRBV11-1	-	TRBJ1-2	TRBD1	CASSRSGTEYTF	TGTGCCAGCAGCCGTAGCGGGACAGAATACACCTTC
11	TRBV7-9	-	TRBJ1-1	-	CASRGATEAFF	TGTGCCAGCAGGGGGGCCACTGAAGCTTTCTTT
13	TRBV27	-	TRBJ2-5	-	CASSGQIQETQYF	TGTGCCAGCAGTGGGCAGATCCAAGAGACCCAGTACTTC
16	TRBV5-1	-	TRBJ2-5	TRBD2	CASSLAPSGSGETQYF	TGCGCCAGCAGCTTGGCCCCTAGCGGGAGTGGGGAGACCCAGTACTTC
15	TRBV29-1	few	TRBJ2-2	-	CSVGGQSANTGELFF	TGCAGCGTTGGAGGACAGTCCGCGAACACCGGGGAGCTGTTTTTT
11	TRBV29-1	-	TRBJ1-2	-	CSVANERGYTF	TGCAGCGTTGCGAATGAACGGGGGTACACCTTC
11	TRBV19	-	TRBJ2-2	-	CASHNTGELFF	TGTGCCAGCCATAACACCGGGGAGCTGTTTTTT
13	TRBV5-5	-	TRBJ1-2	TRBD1	CASSYTGGRGYTF	TGTGCCAGCAGCTACACAGGGGGCAGGGGCTACACCTTC
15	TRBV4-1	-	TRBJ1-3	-	CASSQGRGSENTIYF	TGCGCCAGCAGCCAAGGACGGGGGTCAGAAAACACCATATATTTT
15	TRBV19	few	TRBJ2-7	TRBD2	CASSRAAGASYEQYF	TGTGCCAGTAGTAGAGCGGCGGGAGCATCCTACGAGCAGTACTTC
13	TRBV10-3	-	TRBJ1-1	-	CAISISMNTEAFF	TGTGCCATCAGCATTAGTATGAACACTGAAGCTTTCTTT
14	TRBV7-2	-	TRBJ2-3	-	CASSLGQVADTQYF	TGTGCCAGCAGCTTAGGACAGGTAGCAGATACGCAGTATTTT
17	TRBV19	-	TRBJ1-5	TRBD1	CASSARTGLNSNQPQHF	TGTGCCAGTAGTGCCAGGACAGGGCTTAATAGCAATCAGCCCCAGCATTTT
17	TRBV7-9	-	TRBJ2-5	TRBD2	CASSFPGLAGGQETQYF	TGTGCCAGCAGCTTCCCGGGACTAGCGGGGGGTCAAGAGACCCAGTACTTC
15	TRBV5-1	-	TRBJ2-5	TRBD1	CASNWDSSSGETQYF	TGCGCCAGCAACTGGGACAGTTCTTCTGGTGAGACCCAGTACTTC
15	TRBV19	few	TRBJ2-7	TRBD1	CASSITRTGISEQYF	TGTGCCAGTAGTATCACCCGGACAGGGATCAGCGAGCAGTACTTC
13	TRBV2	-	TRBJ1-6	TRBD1	CASGRQGGSPLHF	TGTGCCAGCGGGCGACAGGGCGGCTCACCCCTCCACTTT
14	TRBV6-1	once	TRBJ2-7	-	CASSNLGGLYEQYF	TGTGCCAGCAGCAATCTGGGAGGCCTCTACGAGCAGTACTTC
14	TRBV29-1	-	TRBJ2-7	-	CSVDVSGEYGVQYF	TGCAGCGTTGACGTGTCGGGGGAGTATGGAGTGCAGTACTTC
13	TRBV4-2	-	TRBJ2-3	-	CASSPADSNTQYF	TGTGCCAGCAGCCCCGCGGACTCTAATACGCAGTATTTT
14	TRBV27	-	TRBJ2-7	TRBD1	CASSRRDRAHEQYF	TGTGCCAGCAGTCGTCGGGACAGGGCCCACGAGCAGTACTTC
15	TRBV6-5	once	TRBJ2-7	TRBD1	CASRLGQGIPYEQYF	TGTGCCAGCAGGCTGGGACAGGGAATCCCCTACGAGCAGTACTTC
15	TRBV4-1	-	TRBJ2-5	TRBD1	CASSHGQGLGETQYF	TGCGCCAGCAGCCATGGACAGGGATTGGGGGAGACCCAGTACTTC
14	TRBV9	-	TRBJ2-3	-	CASSVGGRTDTQYF	TGTGCCAGCAGCGTGGGAGGACGCACAGATACGCAGTATTTT
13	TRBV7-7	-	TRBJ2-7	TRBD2	CASSLSSGGEQYF	TGTGCTAGCAGCCTCTCGAGCGGGGGCGAGCAGTACTTC
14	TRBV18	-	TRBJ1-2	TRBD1	CASSRVQGGEGYTF	TGTGCCAGCTCACGCGTCCAGGGGGGAGAGGGCTACACCTTC
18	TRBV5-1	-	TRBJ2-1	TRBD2	CASSGGLAGGPSYNEQFF	TGCGCCAGCAGCGGGGGACTAGCGGGAGGGCCTTCCTACAATGAGCAGTTCTTC
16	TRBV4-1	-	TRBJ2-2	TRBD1	CASSQGTGGNTGELFF	TGCGCCAGCAGCCAAGGGACAGGGGGAAACACCGGGGAGCTGTTTTTT
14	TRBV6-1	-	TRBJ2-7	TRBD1	CASNGGGDRGPQYF	TGTGCCAGCAACGGAGGGGGGGACAGGGGCCCCCAGTACTTC
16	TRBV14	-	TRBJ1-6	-	CASSQGMGAWNSPLHF	TGTGCCAGCAGCCAAGGGATGGGGGCCTGGAATTCACCCCTCCACTTT
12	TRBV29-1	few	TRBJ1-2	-	CSVEKGHYGYTF	TGCAGCGTTGAGAAGGGGCACTATGGCTACACCTTC
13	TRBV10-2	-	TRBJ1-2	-	CASSEPARGGYTF	TGCGCCAGCAGTGAGCCCGCAAGGGGGGGCTACACCTTC
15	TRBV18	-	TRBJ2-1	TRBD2	CASSPGLAGHNEQFF	TGTGCCAGCTCACCGGGACTAGCGGGGCACAATGAGCAGTTCTTC
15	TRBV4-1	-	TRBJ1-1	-	CASSQDPFGNTEAFF	TGCGCCAGCAGCCAAGATCCATTCGGGAACACTGAAGCTTTCTTT
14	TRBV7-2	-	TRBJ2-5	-	CASSALTTGETQYF	TGTGCCAGCAGCGCACTGACCACGGGGGAGACCCAGTACTTC
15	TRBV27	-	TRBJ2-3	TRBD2	CASSVTSGGTDTQYF	TGTGCCAGCAGCGTGACTAGCGGGGGCACAGATACGCAGTATTTT
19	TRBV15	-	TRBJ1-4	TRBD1	CATSRVGPGGVRTNEKLFF	TGTGCCACCAGCAGAGTTGGTCCAGGGGGAGTCAGAACTAATGAAAAACTGTTTTTT
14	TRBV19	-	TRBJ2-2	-	CASRGGGNTGELFF	TGTGCCAGTAGGGGTGGCGGGAACACCGGGGAGCTGTTTTTT
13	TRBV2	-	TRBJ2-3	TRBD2	CASSDREADTQYF	TGTGCCAGCAGTGACCGGGAGGCAGATACGCAGTATTTT